What follows is one T cell receptor beta chain and its context. This entry comes from a study of blood T cell repertoires in COVID-19. Original handling: Amplification of reference gene primers was used by the study to estimate nucleated cell counts. The assay was immunoSEQ multiplex PCR, and TCRdb's table has in-frame clones only and misses some. V and J calls and clone size are copied from that table; D and trimming were computed from the DNA. The sample includes hundreds of thousands of clones, about nine tenths of them seen just once. This CDR3 spans 15 amino acids. V lost 4 bases and J 0 bases, leaving 11 bases between the germline ends. Germline V gene sequence: CDR1 MNHEY, CDR2 SVGEGT.

The gene calls are TRBV6-2 or TRBV6-3 and TRBJ2-3; D is ambiguous. The TCR sequence derives from a woman in her 50s in a cohort exposed to, infected with or recovered from COVID-19 (not recorded which). Sequences were obtained from PBMCs or T cells enriched from blood (not recorded which). The CDR3 loop reads CASSSFGQSTDTQYF. The CDR3, as DNA: TGTGCCAGCAGTTCCTTTGGGCAAAGCACAGATACGCAGTATTTT.